The text below deals with one T cell receptor (beta chain). Its antigen is still unknown. There are no base qualities to consult, and no much larger clone falls within one base. Reading the germline V gene gives CDR1 MNHNS and CDR2 SASEGT. From its cysteine to its phenylalanine, the CDR3 spans 12 amino acids. Only the CDR3 portion is preserved as DNA: 36 bases, with reading frame beginning at the first base. V and J are truncated by 5 bases and 2 bases respectively, leaving an intervening sequence of 6 bases. TCRdb shows the sequencer as Illumina HiSeq 1500. TCRdb reworked the public reads: Q25 trimming with fastp, MiXCR clone assembly, productive beta chains retained. Rows merge per CDR3 protein into single entries with the most common DNA and genes. Here the sample has around 210,000 distinct CDR3 sequences; about 7% occur a single time. The top ten clonotypes cover 6.5% of the sample. The data were obtained in a study of T cell repertoires in cytomegalovirus infection (dated by TCRdb to the late 2010s). Looking at the study overall: Donor HLA type was relevant to the analysis, as public TCR beta signatures indicated carriage of CMV infection together with the matching HLA type.

Beyond this particular receptor, the publication reports: Carriers of CMV infection plus the relevant HLA type were discriminated by the cumulative frequency of public TCR beta family members in the study cohort and in an independent 352-donor cohort. The ex vivo response was dominated by HLA-C-restricted CMV-specific TCR beta clonotypes, which also provided the single most frequent clonotype in two of eight donors.

This sequence was found in a human donor in good health (CMV status not recorded). Some clones in this sample may be carry-over from other donors' samples. The chain is assembled from TRBV6-1 and TRBJ1-2; no D segment can be confidently identified. Input material: PBMCs. The CDR3 amino acid sequence is: CASSSENYGYTF. The nucleotides are TGTGCCAGCAGTTCCGAGAACTATGGCTACACCTTC.